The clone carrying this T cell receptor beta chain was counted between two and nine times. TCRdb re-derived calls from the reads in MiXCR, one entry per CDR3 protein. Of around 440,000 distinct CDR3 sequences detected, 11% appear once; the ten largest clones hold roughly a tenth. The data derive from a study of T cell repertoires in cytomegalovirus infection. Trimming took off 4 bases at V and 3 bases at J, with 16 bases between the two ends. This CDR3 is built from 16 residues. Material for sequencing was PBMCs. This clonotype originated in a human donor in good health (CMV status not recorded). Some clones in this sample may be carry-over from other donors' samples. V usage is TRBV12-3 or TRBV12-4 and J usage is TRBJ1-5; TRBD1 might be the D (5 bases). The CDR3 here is CASSSSPQGSNQPQHF. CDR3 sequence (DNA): TGTGCCAGCAGTTCCAGCCCGCAGGGCTCCAATCAGCCCCAGCATTTT.